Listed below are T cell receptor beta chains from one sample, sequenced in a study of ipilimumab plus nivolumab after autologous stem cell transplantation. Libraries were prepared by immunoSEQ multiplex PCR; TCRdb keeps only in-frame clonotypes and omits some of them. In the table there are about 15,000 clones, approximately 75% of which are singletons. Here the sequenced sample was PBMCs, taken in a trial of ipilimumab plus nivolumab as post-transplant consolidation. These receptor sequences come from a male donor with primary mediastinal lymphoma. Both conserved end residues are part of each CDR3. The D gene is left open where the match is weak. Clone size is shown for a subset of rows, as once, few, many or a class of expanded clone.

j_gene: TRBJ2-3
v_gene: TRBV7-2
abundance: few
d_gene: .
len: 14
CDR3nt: TGTGCCAGCACCCGCATAGGGGGCACAGATACGCAGTATTTT
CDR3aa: CASTRIGGTDTQYF

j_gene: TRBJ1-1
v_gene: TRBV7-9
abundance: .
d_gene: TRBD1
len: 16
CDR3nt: TGTGCCAGCAGCGAAACAGGGGAGTCGGGGAAGGTCGAAGCTTTCTTT
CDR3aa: CASSETGESGKVEAFF

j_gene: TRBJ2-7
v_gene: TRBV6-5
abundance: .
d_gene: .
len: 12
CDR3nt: TGTGCCAGCAGTTACTGGGGAGGAGAGCAGTACTTC
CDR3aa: CASSYWGGEQYF

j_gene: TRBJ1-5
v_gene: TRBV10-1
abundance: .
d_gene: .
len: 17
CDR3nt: TGCGCCAGCAGTGAGCGCAGGGACGGCAAAAGCAATCAGCCCCAGCATTTT
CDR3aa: CASSERRDGKSNQPQHF

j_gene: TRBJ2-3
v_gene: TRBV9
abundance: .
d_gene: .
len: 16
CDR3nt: TGTGCCAGCAGCGTAGTGGAGGGGGCAAGGACAGATACGCAGTATTTT
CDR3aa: CASSVVEGARTDTQYF

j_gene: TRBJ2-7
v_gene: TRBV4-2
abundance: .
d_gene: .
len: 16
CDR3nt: TGTGCCAGCAGCCCCTTTCCGACGGAGCCTACCTACGAGCAGTACTTC
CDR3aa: CASSPFPTEPTYEQYF

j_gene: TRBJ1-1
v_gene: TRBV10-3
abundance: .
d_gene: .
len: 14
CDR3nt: TGTGCCACCATAGCCGGAGGGGCAGACACTGAAGCTTTCTTT
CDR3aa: CATIAGGADTEAFF

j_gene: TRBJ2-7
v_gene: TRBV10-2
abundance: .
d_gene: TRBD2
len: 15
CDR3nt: TGCGCCAGCAGTGACACGACTAGCGGGCCCTACGAGCAGTACTTC
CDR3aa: CASSDTTSGPYEQYF

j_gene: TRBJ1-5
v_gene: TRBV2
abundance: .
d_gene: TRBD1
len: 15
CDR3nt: TGTGCCAGCACCCAGGTGGGACAGTTCAATCAGCCCCAGCATTTT
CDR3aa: CASTQVGQFNQPQHF

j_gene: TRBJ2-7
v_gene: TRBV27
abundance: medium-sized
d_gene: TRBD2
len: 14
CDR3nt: TGTGCCAGCGGTTCGGGGGGTAGCCCCTACGAGCAGTACTTC
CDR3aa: CASGSGGSPYEQYF

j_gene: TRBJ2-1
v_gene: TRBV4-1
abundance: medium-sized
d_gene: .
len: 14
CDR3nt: TGCGCCAGCAGCCAACTAGCGTCCTACAATGAGCAGTTCTTC
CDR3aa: CASSQLASYNEQFF

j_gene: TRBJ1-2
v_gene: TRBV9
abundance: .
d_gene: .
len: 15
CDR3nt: TGTGCCAGCAGCGAGGAGGGGGGCCCAAGGTATGGCTACACCTTC
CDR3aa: CASSEEGGPRYGYTF

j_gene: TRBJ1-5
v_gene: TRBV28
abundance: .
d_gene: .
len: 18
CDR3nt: TGTGCCAGCAGTTACTACAGGAGGCTTGATAATGGAAATCAGCCCCAGCATTTT
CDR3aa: CASSYYRRLDNGNQPQHF

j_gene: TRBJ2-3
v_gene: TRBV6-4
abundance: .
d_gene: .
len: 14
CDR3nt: TGTGCCAGCAGTGACAGAGGGGGCACAGATACGCAGTATTTT
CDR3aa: CASSDRGGTDTQYF

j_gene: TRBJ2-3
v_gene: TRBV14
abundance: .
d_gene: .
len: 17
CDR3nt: TGTGCCAGCAGCCAAGATCTGTACACTGGGTTCACAGATACGCAGTATTTT
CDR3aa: CASSQDLYTGFTDTQYF

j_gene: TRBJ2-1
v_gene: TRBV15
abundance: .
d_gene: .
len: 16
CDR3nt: TGTGCCACCAGCAAAGAGGCCCCTGGGGTCTACAATGAGCAGTTCTTC
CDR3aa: CATSKEAPGVYNEQFF

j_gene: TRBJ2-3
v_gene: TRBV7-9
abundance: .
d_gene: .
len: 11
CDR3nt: TGTGCCAGCAGCTTTACAGATACGCAGTATTTT
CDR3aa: CASSFTDTQYF

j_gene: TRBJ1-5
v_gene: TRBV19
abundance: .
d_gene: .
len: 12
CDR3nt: TGTGCCAGTGGGTCGGGGGGACAGCCCCAGCATTTT
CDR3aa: CASGSGGQPQHF

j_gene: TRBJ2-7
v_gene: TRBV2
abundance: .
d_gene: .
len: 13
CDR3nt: TGTGCCAGCATCGGACGGTCTTCCTACGAGCAGTACTTC
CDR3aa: CASIGRSSYEQYF

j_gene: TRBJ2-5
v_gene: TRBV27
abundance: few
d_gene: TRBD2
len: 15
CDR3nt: TGTGCCAGCAGTCCCGGGACTAGCGGGGGGGAGACCCAGTACTTC
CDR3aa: CASSPGTSGGETQYF

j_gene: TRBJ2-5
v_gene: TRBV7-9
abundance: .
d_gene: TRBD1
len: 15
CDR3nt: TGTGCCAGCAGCTTGGGGACAGGGCTGGGGGAGACCCAGTACTTC
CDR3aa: CASSLGTGLGETQYF

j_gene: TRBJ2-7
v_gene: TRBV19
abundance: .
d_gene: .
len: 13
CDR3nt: TGTGCCAGTAGTATCACGGCTACCTACGAGCAGTACTTC
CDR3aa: CASSITATYEQYF

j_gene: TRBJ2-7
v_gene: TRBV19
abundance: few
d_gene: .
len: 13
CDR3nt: TGTGCCAGTAGTAGGTCTCTACCCTACGAGCAGTACTTC
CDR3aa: CASSRSLPYEQYF

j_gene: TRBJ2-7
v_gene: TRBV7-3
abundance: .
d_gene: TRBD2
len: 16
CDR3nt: TGTGCCAGCAGCCACGACGGGGCTAGCGGGAGGGTAGAGCAGTACTTC
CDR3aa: CASSHDGASGRVEQYF

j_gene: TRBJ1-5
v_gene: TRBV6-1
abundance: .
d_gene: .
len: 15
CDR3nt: TGTGCCAGCAGAACATGGTTGCAGGTCGATCAGCCCCAGCATTTT
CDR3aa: CASRTWLQVDQPQHF

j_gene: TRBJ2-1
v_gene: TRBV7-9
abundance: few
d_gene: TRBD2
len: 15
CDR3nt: TGTGCCAGCAGCTTAGCGGCGGGAGGGCCCTATGAGCAGTTCTTC
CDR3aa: CASSLAAGGPYEQFF

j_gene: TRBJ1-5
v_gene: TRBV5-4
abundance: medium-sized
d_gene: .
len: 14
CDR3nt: TGTGCCAGCAGCGTTTCAGGGAGAAATCAGCCCCAGCATTTT
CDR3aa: CASSVSGRNQPQHF

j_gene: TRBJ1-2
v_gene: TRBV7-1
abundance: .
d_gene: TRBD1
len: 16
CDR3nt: TGTGCCAGCAGCTTCGGAACAGGGGGACCTAACTATGGCTACACCTTC
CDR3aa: CASSFGTGGPNYGYTF

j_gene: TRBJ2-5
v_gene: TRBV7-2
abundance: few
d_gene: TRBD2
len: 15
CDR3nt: TGTGCCAGCAGCGCCGGGACTAGCGGGATTGAGACCCAGTACTTC
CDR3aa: CASSAGTSGIETQYF

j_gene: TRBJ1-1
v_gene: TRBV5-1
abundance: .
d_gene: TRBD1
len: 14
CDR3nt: TGCGCCAGCAGCTCTGTTATCGGACAGGGGCGGCGTTTCTTT
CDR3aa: CASSSVIGQGRRFF

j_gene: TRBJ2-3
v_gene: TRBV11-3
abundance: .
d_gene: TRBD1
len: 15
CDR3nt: TGTGCCAGCAGCTTAGGACAGGGCTTTCAAGATACGCAGTATTTT
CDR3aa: CASSLGQGFQDTQYF

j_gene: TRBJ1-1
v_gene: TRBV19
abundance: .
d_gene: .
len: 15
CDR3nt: TGTGCCAGTAGCTGGCGGGGGGCGCCTATCTCTGAAGCTTTCTTT
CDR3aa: CASSWRGAPISEAFF

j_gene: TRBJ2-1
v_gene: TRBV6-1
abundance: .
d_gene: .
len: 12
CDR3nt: TGTGCCAGCAGCTTCCGCAGCACCCCACAGTTCTTC
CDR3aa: CASSFRSTPQFF

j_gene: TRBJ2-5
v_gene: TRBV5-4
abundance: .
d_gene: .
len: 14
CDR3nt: TGTGCCAGCAGCTTGGCGGTGGATGTGGAGACCCAGTACTTC
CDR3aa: CASSLAVDVETQYF

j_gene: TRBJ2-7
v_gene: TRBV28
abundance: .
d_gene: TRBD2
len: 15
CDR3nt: TGTGCCAGCAGTTCCGTAGCGGGAGGGCCCTACGAGCAGTACTTC
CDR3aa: CASSSVAGGPYEQYF

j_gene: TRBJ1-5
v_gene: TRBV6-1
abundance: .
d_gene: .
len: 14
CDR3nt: TGTGCCAGCAGTGAGCAGTTACTCAATCAGCCCCAGCATTTT
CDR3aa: CASSEQLLNQPQHF

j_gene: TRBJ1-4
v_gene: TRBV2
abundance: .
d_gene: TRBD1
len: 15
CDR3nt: TGTGCCAGCAATCCGGGGACAGGGAGGAATGAAAAACTGTTTTTT
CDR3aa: CASNPGTGRNEKLFF